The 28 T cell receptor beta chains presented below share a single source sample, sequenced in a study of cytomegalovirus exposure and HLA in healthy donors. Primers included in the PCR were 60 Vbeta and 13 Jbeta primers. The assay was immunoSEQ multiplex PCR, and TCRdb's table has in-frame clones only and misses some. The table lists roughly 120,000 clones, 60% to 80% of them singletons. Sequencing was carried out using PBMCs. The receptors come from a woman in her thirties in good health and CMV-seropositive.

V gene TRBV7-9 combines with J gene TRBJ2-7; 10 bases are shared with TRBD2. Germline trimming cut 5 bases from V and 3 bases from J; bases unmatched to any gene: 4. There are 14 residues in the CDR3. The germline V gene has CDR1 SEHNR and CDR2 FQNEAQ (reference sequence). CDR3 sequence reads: CASSPSGRNYEQYF. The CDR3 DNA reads TGTGCCAGCAGCCCTAGCGGGAGAAACTACGAGCAGTACTTC. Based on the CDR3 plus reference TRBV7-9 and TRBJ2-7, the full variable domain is DTGVSQNPRHKITKRGQNVTFRCDPISEHNRLYWYRQTLGQGPEFLTYFQNEAQLEKSRLLSDRFSAERPKGSFSTLEIQRTEQGDSAMYLCASSPSGRNYEQYFGPGTRLTVT.

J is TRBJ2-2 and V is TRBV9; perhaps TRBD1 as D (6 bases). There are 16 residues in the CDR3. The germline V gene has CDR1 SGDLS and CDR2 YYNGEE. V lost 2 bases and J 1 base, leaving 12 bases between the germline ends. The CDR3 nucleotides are TGTGCCAGCAGCGTGGGACAAAGTATGAACACCGGGGAGCTGTTTTTT. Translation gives CASSVGQSMNTGELFF.

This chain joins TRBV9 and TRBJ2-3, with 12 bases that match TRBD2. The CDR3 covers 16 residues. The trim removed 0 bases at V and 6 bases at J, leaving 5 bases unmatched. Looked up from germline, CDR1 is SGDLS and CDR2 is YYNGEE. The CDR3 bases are TGTGCCAGCAGCGTAGGACTAGCGGGAGTATTGGATACGCAGTATTTT. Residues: CASSVGLAGVLDTQYF.

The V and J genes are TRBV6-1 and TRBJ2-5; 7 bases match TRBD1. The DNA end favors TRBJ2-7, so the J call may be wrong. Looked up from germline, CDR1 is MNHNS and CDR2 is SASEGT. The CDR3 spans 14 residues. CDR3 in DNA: TGTGCCAGCCACAGGGGAGATAGCTCCTACGAGCAGTACTTC. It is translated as CASHRGDSSYEQYF.

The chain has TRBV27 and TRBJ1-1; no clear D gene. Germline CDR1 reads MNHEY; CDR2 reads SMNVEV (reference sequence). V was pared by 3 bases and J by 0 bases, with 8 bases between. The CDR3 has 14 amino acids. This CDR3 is CASSLRQLNTEAFF. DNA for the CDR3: TGTGCCAGCAGTTTGCGGCAGCTGAACACTGAAGCTTTCTTT.

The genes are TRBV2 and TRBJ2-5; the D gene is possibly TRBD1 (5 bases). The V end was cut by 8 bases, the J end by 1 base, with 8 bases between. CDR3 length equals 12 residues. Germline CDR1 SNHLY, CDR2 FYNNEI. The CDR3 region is CASGAVQETQYF. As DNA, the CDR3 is TGTGCCAGCGGGGCGGTCCAAGAGACCCAGTACTTC. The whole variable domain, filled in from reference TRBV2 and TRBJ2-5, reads EPEVTQTPSHQVTQMGQEVILRCVPISNHLYFYWYRQILGQKVEFLVSFYNNEISEKSEIFDDQFSVERPDGSNFTLKIRSTKLEDSAMYFCASGAVQETQYFGPGTRLLVL.

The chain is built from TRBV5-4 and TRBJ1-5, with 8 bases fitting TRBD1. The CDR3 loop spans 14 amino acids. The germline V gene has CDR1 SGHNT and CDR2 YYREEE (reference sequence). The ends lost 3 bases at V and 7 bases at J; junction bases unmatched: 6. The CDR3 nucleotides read TGTGCCAGCAGCTCGGACAGGGACGGGCAGCCCCAGCATTTT. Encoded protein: CASSSDRDGQPQHF.

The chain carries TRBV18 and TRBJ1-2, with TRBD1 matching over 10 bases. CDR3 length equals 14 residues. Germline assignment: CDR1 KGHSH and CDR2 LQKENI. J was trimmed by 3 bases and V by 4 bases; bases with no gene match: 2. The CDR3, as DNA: TGTGCCAGCTCACGAGGACAGGGGGACTATGGCTACACCTTC. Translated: CASSRGQGDYGYTF.

Written as DNA, the CDR3 is TGTGCCAGCAGCGTAGGGGGGGGCGACTATGGCTACACCTTC. This sequence encodes CASSVGGGDYGYTF. The chain links TRBV9 to TRBJ1-2; a possible D gene is TRBD1 (6 bases). V was trimmed by 0 bases and J by 3 bases, leaving 9 bases between them. Germline lookup yields CDR1 SGDLS and CDR2 YYNGEE. The CDR3 totals 14 residues.

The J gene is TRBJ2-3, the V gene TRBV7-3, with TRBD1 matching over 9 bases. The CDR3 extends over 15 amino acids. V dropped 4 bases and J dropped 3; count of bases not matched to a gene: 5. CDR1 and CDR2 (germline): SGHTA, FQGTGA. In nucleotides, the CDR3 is TGTGCCAGCAGCTCTACAGGGGGCCTTACAGATACGCAGTATTTT. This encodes CASSSTGGLTDTQYF.

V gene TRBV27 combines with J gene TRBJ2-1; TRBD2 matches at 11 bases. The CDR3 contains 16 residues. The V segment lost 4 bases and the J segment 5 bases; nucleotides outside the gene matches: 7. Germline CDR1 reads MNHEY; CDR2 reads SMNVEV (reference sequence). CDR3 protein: CASSSIAGGHNNEQFF. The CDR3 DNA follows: TGTGCCAGCAGTTCAATAGCGGGGGGGCACAACAATGAGCAGTTCTTC.

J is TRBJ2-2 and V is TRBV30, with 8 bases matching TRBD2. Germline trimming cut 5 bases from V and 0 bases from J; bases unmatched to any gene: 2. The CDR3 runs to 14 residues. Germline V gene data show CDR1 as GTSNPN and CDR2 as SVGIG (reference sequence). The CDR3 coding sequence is TGTGCCTGGGGAGCGGGAGCGAACACCGGGGAGCTGTTTTTT. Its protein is CAWGAGANTGELFF.

CDR3 sequence reads: CASSWMDGSGGEQFF. CDR3 bases: TGTGCCAGCAGCTGGATGGACGGGTCGGGCGGGGAGCAGTTCTTC. The gene calls are TRBV7-3 and TRBJ2-1; tentatively, D is TRBD2 (5 bases). Trimming removed 4 bases from V and 10 bases from J, with 20 bases in between. The CDR3 length is 15 residues. Germline V gives CDR1 SGHTA, CDR2 FQGTGA.

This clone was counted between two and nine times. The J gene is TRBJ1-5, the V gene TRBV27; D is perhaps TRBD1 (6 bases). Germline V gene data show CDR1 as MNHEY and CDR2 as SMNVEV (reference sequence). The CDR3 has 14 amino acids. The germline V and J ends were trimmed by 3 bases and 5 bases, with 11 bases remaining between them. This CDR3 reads CASSFRAGDQPQHF. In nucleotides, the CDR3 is TGTGCCAGCAGTTTCCGGGCAGGGGATCAGCCCCAGCATTTT.

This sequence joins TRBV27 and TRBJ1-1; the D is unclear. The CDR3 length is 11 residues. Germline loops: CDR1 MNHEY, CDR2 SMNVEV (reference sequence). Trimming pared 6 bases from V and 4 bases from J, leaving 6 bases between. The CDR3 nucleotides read TGTGCCAGCAGCTCAGGCACTGAAGCTTTCTTT. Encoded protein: CASSSGTEAFF.

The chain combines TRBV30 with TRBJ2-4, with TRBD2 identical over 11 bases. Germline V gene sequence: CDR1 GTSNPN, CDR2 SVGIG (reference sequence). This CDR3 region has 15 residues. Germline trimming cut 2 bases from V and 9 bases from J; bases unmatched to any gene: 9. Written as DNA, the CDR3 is TGTGCCTGGAGTCGACTAGCGGGATCGAATGGCATTCAGTACTTC. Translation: CAWSRLAGSNGIQYF.

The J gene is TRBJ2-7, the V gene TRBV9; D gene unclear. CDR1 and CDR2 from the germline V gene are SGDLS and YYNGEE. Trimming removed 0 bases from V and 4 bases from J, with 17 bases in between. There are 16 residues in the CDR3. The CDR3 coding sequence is TGTGCCAGCAGCGTAGTCTTTCGAGGTGTACCTTACGAGCAGTACTTC. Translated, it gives CASSVVFRGVPYEQYF.

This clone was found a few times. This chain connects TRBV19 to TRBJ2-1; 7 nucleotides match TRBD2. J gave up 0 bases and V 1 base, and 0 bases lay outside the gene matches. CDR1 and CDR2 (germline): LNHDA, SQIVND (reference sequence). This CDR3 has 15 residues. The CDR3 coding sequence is TGTGCCAGTAGTATAGCTAGCGGCTCCTACAATGAGCAGTTCTTC. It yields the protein CASSIASGSYNEQFF.

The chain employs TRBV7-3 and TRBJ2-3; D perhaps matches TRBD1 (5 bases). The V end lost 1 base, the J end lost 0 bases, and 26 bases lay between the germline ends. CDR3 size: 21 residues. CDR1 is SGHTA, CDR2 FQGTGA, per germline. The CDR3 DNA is TGTGCCAGCAGCTTAATGGGGCTTGGAGTGACAAATAGGCCTAGCACAGATACGCAGTATTTT. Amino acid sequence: CASSLMGLGVTNRPSTDTQYF. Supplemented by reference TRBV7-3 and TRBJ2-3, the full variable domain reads GAGVSQTPSNKVTEKGKYVELRCDPISGHTALYWYRQSLGQGPEFLIYFQGTGAADDSGLPNDRFFAVRPEGSVSTLKIQRTERGDSAVYLCASSLMGLGVTNRPSTDTQYFGPGTRLTVL.

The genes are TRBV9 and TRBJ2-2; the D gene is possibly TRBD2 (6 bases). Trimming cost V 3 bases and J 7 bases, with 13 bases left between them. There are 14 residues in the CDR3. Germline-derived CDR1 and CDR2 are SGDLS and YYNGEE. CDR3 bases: TGTGCCAGCAGCGCGACGGGGGTGTACGGGGAGCTGTTTTTT. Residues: CASSATGVYGELFF.

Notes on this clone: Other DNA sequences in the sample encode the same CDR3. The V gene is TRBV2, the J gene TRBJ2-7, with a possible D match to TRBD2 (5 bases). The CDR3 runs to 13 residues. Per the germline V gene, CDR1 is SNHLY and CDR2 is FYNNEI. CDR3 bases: TGTTTTATCAAGGAGGAGGCGGCATACGAGCAGTACTTC. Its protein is CFIKEEAAYEQYF. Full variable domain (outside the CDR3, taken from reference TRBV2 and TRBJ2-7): EPEVTQTPSHQVTQMGQEVILRCVPISNHLYFYWYRQILGQKVEFLVSFYNNEISEKSEIFDDQFSVERPDGSNFTLKIRSTKLEDSAMYFCFIKEEAAYEQYFGPGTRLTVT.

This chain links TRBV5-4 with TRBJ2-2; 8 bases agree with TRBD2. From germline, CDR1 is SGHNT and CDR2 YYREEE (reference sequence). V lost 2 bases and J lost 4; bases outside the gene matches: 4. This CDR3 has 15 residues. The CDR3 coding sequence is TGTGCCAGCAGCTTCGCGGGGGGAGTCACCGGGGAGCTGTTTTTT. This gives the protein CASSFAGGVTGELFF.

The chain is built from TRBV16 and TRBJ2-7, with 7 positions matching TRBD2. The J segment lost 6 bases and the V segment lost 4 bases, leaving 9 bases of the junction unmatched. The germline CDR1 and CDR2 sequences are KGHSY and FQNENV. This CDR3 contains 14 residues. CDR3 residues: CASSRGLGSGEQYF. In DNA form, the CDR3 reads TGTGCCAGCAGCCGAGGACTAGGGTCGGGCGAGCAGTACTTC.

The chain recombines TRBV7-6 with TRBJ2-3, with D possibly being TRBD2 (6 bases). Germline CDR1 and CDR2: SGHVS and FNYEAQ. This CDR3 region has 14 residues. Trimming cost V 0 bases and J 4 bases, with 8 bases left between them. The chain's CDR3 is CASSLAGGADTQYF. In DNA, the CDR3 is TGTGCCAGCAGCTTAGCGGGCGGGGCAGATACGCAGTATTTT. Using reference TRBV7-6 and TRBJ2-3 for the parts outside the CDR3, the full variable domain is GAGVSQSPRYKVTKRGQDVALRCDPISGHVSLYWYRQALGQGPEFLTYFNYEAQQDKSGLPNDRFSAERPEGSISTLTIQRTEQRDSAMYRCASSLAGGADTQYFGPGTRLTVL.

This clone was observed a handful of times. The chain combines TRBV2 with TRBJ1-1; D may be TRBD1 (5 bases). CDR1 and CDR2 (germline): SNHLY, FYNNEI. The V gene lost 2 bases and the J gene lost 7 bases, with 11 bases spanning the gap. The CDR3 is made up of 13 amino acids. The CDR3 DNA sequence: TGTGCCAGCAGTGAATTGGGGGGAGATGAAGCTTTCTTT. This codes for CASSELGGDEAFF.

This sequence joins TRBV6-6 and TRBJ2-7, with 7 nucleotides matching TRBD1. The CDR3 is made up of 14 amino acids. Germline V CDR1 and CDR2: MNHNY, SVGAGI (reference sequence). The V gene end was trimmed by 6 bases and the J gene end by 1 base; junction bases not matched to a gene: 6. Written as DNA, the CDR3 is TGTGCCAGCAGACTATCAGGGGGTTCCTACGAGCAGTACTTC. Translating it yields CASRLSGGSYEQYF.

Here the CDR3 reads CAWRGQVSGNTIYF. In DNA form, the CDR3 reads TGTGCCTGGAGAGGACAGGTCTCTGGAAACACCATATATTTT. The chain recombines TRBV30 with TRBJ1-3, with 7 bases identical to TRBD1. This CDR3 region has 14 residues. Germline CDR1 GTSNPN, CDR2 SVGIG (reference sequence). The J segment lost 0 bases and the V segment lost 3 bases, leaving 2 bases of the junction unmatched.

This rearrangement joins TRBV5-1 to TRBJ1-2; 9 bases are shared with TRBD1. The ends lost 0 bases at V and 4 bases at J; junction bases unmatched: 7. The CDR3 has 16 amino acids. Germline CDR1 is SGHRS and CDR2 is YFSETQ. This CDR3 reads CASSLARGQGTYGYTF. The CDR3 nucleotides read TGCGCCAGCAGCTTGGCCAGGGGACAGGGCACCTATGGCTACACCTTC.